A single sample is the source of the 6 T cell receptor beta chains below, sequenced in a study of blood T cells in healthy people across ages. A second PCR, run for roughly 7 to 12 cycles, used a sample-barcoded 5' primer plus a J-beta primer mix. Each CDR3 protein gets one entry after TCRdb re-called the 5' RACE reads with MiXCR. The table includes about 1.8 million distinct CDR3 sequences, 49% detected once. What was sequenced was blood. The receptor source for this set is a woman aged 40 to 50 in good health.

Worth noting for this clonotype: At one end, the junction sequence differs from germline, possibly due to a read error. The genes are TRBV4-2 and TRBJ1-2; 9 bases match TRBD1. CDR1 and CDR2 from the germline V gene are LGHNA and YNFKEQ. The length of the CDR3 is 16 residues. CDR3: CASSQASDRGDYGYTF. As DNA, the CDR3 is TGTGCCAGCAGTCAAGCCTCTGACAGGGGGGACTATGGCTACACCTTC.

This CDR3 reads CASSRDTPAEQFF. As DNA, the CDR3 is TGTGCCAGCAGTCGGGATACCCCTGCGGAGCAGTTCTTC. V usage is TRBV25-1 and J usage is TRBJ2-1, with D possibly being TRBD2 (5 bases). V gave up 5 bases and J gave up 10 bases, with 15 bases separating them. This CDR3 is 13 amino acids long. Germline V lookup: CDR1 MGHDK, CDR2 SYGVNS.

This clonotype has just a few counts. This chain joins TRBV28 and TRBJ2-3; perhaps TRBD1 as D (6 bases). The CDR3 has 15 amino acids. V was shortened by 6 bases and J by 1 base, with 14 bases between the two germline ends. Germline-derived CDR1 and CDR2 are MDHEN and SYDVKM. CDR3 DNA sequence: TGTGCCAGCAGGGAGCGACAGGTCCGCACAGATACGCAGTATTTT. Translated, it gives CASRERQVRTDTQYF.

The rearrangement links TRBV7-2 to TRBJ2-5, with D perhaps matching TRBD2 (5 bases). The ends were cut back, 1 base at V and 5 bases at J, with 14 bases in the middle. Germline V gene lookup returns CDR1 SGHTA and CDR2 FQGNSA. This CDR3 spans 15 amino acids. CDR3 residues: CASSLVLAGWETQYF. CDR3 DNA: TGTGCCAGCAGCTTAGTCCTAGCAGGTTGGGAGACCCAGTACTTC.

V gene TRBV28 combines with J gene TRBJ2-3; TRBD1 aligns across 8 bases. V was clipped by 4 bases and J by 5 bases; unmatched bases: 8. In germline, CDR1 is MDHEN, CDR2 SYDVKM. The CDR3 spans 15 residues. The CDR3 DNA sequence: TGTGCCAGCAGTTCCGGACAGGGTATTGGAGATACGCAGTATTTT. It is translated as CASSSGQGIGDTQYF.

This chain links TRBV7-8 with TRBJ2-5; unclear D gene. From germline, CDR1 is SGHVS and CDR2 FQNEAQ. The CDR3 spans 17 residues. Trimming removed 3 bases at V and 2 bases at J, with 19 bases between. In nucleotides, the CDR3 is TGTGCCAGCAGCTTGTATCGGACGGAACTCCTACAAGAGACCCAGTACTTC. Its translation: CASSLYRTELLQETQYF.